A selection of T cell receptor beta chains follows, all from one sample in a study of molecular identifiers for immune sequencing clone quantification. TCRdb redid the calling of the PCR reads with MiXCR, one entry per CDR3 protein. The sample lists approximately 550,000 distinct CDR3 sequences, over 20% occurring once. The sequencing input was naive CD8+ T cells from blood, with Jurkat cell RNA spiked in. These receptors all stem from a human donor in good health. Some libraries in this study had Jurkat cell RNA spiked in. The CDR3 runs from the conserved cysteine through the conserved F or W.

TRBV29-1,13,CSVDSAGGDEQFF
TRBV5-1,15,CASSSTGGDPYEQYF
TRBV19,10,CASSKTEAFF
TRBV5-4,16,CASSLVVATSTDTQYF
TRBV6-2/TRBV6-3,13,CASSYGTLYGYTF
TRBV28,14,CASSLLGQEYIQYF
TRBV11-2,15,CASSLDPRGVYEQYF
TRBV29-1,14,CSVEGQGGTGELFF
TRBV5-1,17,CASSPGASGGLWETQYF
TRBV7-2,16,CASSLVGGSYYNEQFF
TRBV6-2/TRBV6-3,11,CASRDSETQYF
TRBV7-9,14,CASSQREVPYEQYF
TRBV6-2/TRBV6-3,15,CASSYSGTSSYEQYF
TRBV28,15,CASSLMTGTAQPQHF
TRBV6-2/TRBV6-3,17,CASSYSIEGASMNEQYF
TRBV30,13,CAWSVGTGGEQYF
TRBV27,15,CASSADGSSGNTIYF
TRBV7-6,16,CASSPLGGGASDTQYF
TRBV4-3,13,CASSQVFDGEQYF
TRBV11-2,18,CASSLIAGGISSYNEQFF
TRBV20-1,13,CSARETSTDTQYF
TRBV2,13,CASSGQGYYEQYF
TRBV15,16,CATSPRTGGMNAEAFF
TRBV6-1,17,CASSEVMGDITNYGYTF
TRBV4-3,15,CASSRDRSGANVLTF
TRBV7-9,18,CASSPDDVVMGNTGELFF
TRBV7-9,13,CASRPSSYNEQFF
TRBV7-9,17,CTSSSPVGYLSTDTQYF
TRBV9,18,CASSLPGALSPLNTEAFF
TRBV4-3,15,CASSYTRGLMTEAFF
TRBV20-1,19,CSARDLFGTSGNSYNEQFF
TRBV29-1,15,CSVVLVGAGANVLTF
TRBV7-9,18,CASSHLTFTGGPSREQYF
TRBV7-9,17,CASSPLLKGQGWSEAFF
TRBV7-9,15,CASSQTAGSNQPQHF
TRBV27,17,CASSLHPQAGSNSPLHF
TRBV4-2,20,CASSPRGGVNRWGSTGELFF
TRBV7-9,13,CASSKPGNTEAFF
TRBV4-3,14,CASSQDEGQETQYF
TRBV23-1,15,CASGGSGSIDNEQFF
TRBV7-9,15,CASSSGMSGANVLTF
TRBV7-2,15,CASSFFRGGAYEQYF
TRBV9,13,CASSPDSGNTIYF
TRBV4-3,13,CASSHDTSYEQYF
TRBV7-8,16,CASSFFRGQSTDTQYF
TRBV7-9,12,CASSSPVEKLFF
TRBV12-3/TRBV12-4,17,CASRSQTLAGRAGELFF
TRBV28,18,CASSVSPGWSSGTDTQYF
TRBV4-3,15,CASSQSSATNEKLFF
TRBV4-1,15,CASSREGTEQETQYF
TRBV7-2,15,CASSFGVSSSYEQYF
TRBV27,13,CASKERGPYEQYF
TRBV11-2,13,CASSLYGTYEQYF
TRBV2,15,CASSEAKLPRDTQYF
TRBV20-1,17,CSARDWTGFGANYGYTF